This T cell receptor beta chain originates from a study of T cells in Graves' hyperthyroidism and ophthalmopathy (dated by TCRdb to about 2019). Regarding the complete study: Peripheral blood samples were taken at the time of initial diagnosis, prior to any treatment. A discovery cohort of about 95 patients, about 44 with Graves' ophthalmopathy and 55 to 60 with stable Graves' hyperthyroidism, was used to find distinguishing TCR V-J signatures. An independent validation cohort of around 19 hyperthyroidism patients and over 15 patients who later progressed to ophthalmopathy tested prospective prediction of ophthalmopathy. The 75 to 100 discovery patients were randomly split 7:3 into training and test sets. In more than 5 Graves' hyperthyroidism patients, the study also compared T-cell repertoires from thyroid tissue with T-cell repertoires from blood. Following sampling, methimazole starting at 30 mg daily was given to hyperthyroidism patients, and high-dose intravenous methylprednisolone was given to ophthalmopathy patients. The paper describes TCR Vbeta CDR3 sequencing of more than 120 peripheral blood samples, made up of fewer than 50 ophthalmopathy patients, roughly 75 hyperthyroidism patients and 17 progressor patients. Beyond this particular receptor, the publication reports: In validation, the model predicted progression to ophthalmopathy a median of about 6.5 months before onset, with approximately 68% sensitivity and roughly 77% specificity. Most expanded thyroid clonotypes (frequency above 0.001) were also found in blood, which suggests that blood repertoires may mirror thyroid immune responses. No statistical method was used to fix the sample size in advance, and group allocation was not hidden from the investigators. Ophthalmopathy was separated from stable hyperthyroidism by a 13 V-J signature model, with over 85% sensitivity and around 81% specificity obtained in cross-validation and 80%/75% obtained in testing.

The TCR beta CDR3 regions were amplified from the RNA transcripts. For the first round of RT-PCR on the TCR CDR3, the HTBI primer set was used together with the Qiagen OneStep RT-PCR kit. Libraries were constructed in a second round of multiplex PCR, after which size selection and purification were carried out. The libraries were sequenced on an Illumina HiSeq2000 using paired-end 100 bp reads. The source study handled its data this way. SOAPnuke was used to process the raw data, removing reads that contained adapters or uncalled bases, had a mean Phred below 15, or lacked an exact match to the constant primer or identifier. COPE v1.2.5 was used to merge the high-quality paired reads, and each unique nucleotide sequence was defined as a clonotype. Clonotypes were aligned to IMGT TRBV, TRBD and TRBJ reference segments using MiTCR v1.1. Only V-J combinations with frequency above 0.0001, covering 99% to 99.2% of repertoires, were analysed. The TCS score was defined as F50 (clonal expansion) divided by E x V (chaos), with BLOSUM62-based TCRdist calculated between CDR3 peptides within each V-J. Welch's t-statistics and random forest reduced around 550 V-J features to around 14, which were used in a naive Bayes classifier (R e1071). The public reads were quality trimmed at Q25 with fastp and then assembled into clones with MiXCR by TCRdb, keeping productive beta chains. Every distinct CDR3 protein forms one entry, paired with its most common genes and DNA. The V and J calls follow TCRdb's processing rather than the paper's. The sample table holds around 350,000 distinct CDR3 sequences, of which roughly 17% were seen once. 30% to 40% of the sample lies in the top ten.

This clonotype was seen ten or more times. Its antigen target is currently unknown. No qualities accompany the bases; no much larger clone lies one base away. Hyperthyroidism patients were newly diagnosed, had a disease duration of under 2 months, and were aged 18 to 65 years. Exclusion was applied to patients with uncontrolled infections, other autoimmune diseases, pregnancy or lactation. Diagnoses relied on clinical symptoms, serum thyroxine and TRAb, thyroid ultrasound and orbital computed tomography. For progressor patients, blood was drawn at the first diagnosis of hyperthyroidism, before any ophthalmopathy symptoms had appeared. Ficoll-Paque density gradient centrifugation was used to isolate PBMCs from about 9 ml of fresh peripheral blood. Progressor patients were defined as those initially diagnosed with Graves' hyperthyroidism in whom ophthalmopathy developed during follow-up. Trizol reagent was used to extract total RNA, and RNA quality was then checked on an Agilent 2100 Bioanalyzer.

Via the germline V gene, CDR1 is MNHNS and CDR2 SASEGT. There are 13 amino acids in the CDR3, from cysteine to phenylalanine inclusive. The DNA shown is the 39-base CDR3, in frame from base 1. V gives up 2 bases and J gives up 3 bases, and the segment between their germline ends measures 4 bases. This TCR was recovered from a woman aged 25 to 39 with Graves' hyperthyroidism that later progressed to Graves' ophthalmopathy. The specimen was blood. The sequence is built from TRBV6-1 and TRBJ2-2, with the identity of the D gene unclear. The DNA is TGTGCCAGCAGTGAACTCGACACCGGGGAGCTGTTTTTT. Protein translation: CASSELDTGELFF.